The 27 T cell receptor beta chains in this list originate from one sample, sequenced in a study of cytomegalovirus exposure and HLA in healthy donors. The PCR contained 60 Vbeta and 13 Jbeta primers. Repertoires were generated with immunoSEQ multiplex PCR, while TCRdb's copy carries only in-frame clones and drops some. The sample records about 120,000 clones, approximately 69% being singletons. The material sequenced was PBMCs. The origin of the receptors is a woman aged 40 to 50 in good health and CMV-seropositive.

This clone was counted between two and nine times. V usage is TRBV4-3 and J usage is TRBJ2-3; 8 nucleotides line up with TRBD2. Germline values: CDR1 LGHNA, CDR2 YSLEER. The CDR3 is 17 residues long. The junction had 6 bases not matched to a gene; V was cut back by 0 bases and J by 1 base. DNA of the CDR3: TGCGCCAGCAGCCAAGATAGCGATAGCGGGGGCACAGATACGCAGTATTTT. Translating gives CASSQDSDSGGTDTQYF.

This clone showed up just a few times. One end of the junction fails to match germline, which may point to a read error. The gene calls are TRBV7-9 and TRBJ2-3, with 14 bases matching TRBD2. Germline V lookup: CDR1 SEHNR, CDR2 FQNEAQ (reference sequence). The CDR3 runs 14 residues. DNA of the CDR3: TGTTCCAGCCGGACTAGCGGGGGGACAGATACGCAGTATTTT. Translated, it gives CSSRTSGGTDTQYF.

This clone was seen once. The rearrangement joins TRBV14 to TRBJ1-6; TRBD1 matches at 7 bases. Germline loops: CDR1 SGHDN, CDR2 FVKESK. CDR3 length equals 15 residues. V dropped 3 bases and J dropped 4; count of bases not matched to a gene: 3. Here the CDR3 reads CASSQTGQYNSPLHF. In DNA form, the CDR3 reads TGTGCCAGCAGCCAGACGGGACAGTATAATTCACCCCTCCACTTT.

V is TRBV6-6 and J is TRBJ2-7; TRBD1 matches at 7 bases. This CDR3 contains 14 residues. Per the germline V gene, CDR1 is MNHNY and CDR2 is SVGAGI (reference sequence). Trimming cost V 7 bases and J 3 bases; bases outside gene matches: 9. This CDR3 is CASKMTGRGYEQYF. CDR3 nucleotide sequence: TGTGCCAGCAAAATGACAGGGAGAGGCTACGAGCAGTACTTC.

The rearrangement uses TRBV5-1 and TRBJ2-4; 8 bases map to TRBD2. The CDR3 is 14 residues long. V gave up 0 bases and J gave up 7 bases; unmatched junction bases: 3. CDR1 and CDR2 (germline): SGHRS, YFSETQ. In DNA, the CDR3 is TGCGCCAGCAGCTTGGAACGGGAGGGGAACATTCAGTACTTC. Encoded protein: CASSLEREGNIQYF.

The CDR3 DNA reads as TGTGCCATCAGTCGGGGACTAGCGGGGAGCCAAGAGACCCAGTACTTC. Amino acid sequence: CAISRGLAGSQETQYF. The chain links TRBV10-3 to TRBJ2-5; the match to TRBD2 covers 13 bases. There are 16 residues in the CDR3. J gave up 1 base and V 5 bases, and 4 bases lay outside the gene matches. The germline gives CDR1 ENHRY, CDR2 SYGVKD.

The gene calls are TRBV29-1 and TRBJ2-2, with D perhaps matching TRBD2 (5 bases). Trimming stripped 4 bases from V and 4 bases from J, with 13 bases between. The CDR3 is made up of 14 amino acids. Germline CDR1 reads SQVTM; CDR2 reads ANQGSEA. The CDR3 DNA reads TGCAGCGTTGCGACCGGGAAAATCACCGGGGAGCTGTTTTTT. Its translation: CSVATGKITGELFF.

This clone was counted a single time. The V call is TRBV7-6, the J call TRBJ2-7, with a possible D match to TRBD1 (7 bases). CDR1 is SGHVS, CDR2 FNYEAQ, per germline. This CDR3 has 15 amino acids. V shed 1 base and J shed 6 bases, with 16 bases lying between them. CDR3 loop: CASSLGSGGTGEQYF. DNA of the CDR3: TGTGCCAGCAGCTTAGGGTCAGGGGGGACGGGCGAGCAGTACTTC.

The V gene is TRBV5-1, the J gene TRBJ2-5; TRBD2 is a possible D gene (6 bases). The CDR3 has 16 residues. CDR1 and CDR2 from the germline V gene are SGHRS and YFSETQ. Trimming shortened V by 4 bases and J by 3 bases, and 19 bases separated the two germline ends. The CDR3 sequence: CASSPGRAAGKETQYF. The CDR3 region has the DNA TGCGCCAGCAGCCCGGGAAGGGCGGCGGGGAAAGAGACCCAGTACTTC.

The count of this clone is one. The chain couples TRBV10-1 to TRBJ1-1; possibly TRBD1 for D (6 bases). Per the germline V gene, CDR1 is WNHNN and CDR2 is SYGVQD (reference sequence). The CDR3 covers 16 residues. V was shortened by 0 bases and J by 4 bases, with 15 bases between the two germline ends. CDR3 sequence reads: CASSESRGRYGTEAFF. The CDR3 DNA is TGCGCCAGCAGTGAGTCCAGGGGAAGGTATGGCACTGAAGCTTTCTTT.

This clone showed up just a few times. This chain links TRBV18 with TRBJ2-7; tentative D call: TRBD2 (6 bases). Trimming left V 3 bases short and J 5 bases short, with 17 bases between. There are 15 residues in the CDR3. Germline loops: CDR1 KGHSH, CDR2 LQKENI. CDR3: CASSPGGVSLHEQYF. The CDR3 bases are TGTGCCAGCTCACCCGGAGGGGTCTCCCTCCACGAGCAGTACTTC.

This clone has more than one count but fewer than ten. The chain is built from TRBV7-9 and TRBJ1-5; D gene ambiguous. The CDR3 consists of 14 residues. V lost 6 bases and J lost 0, with 9 bases in between. CDR1 and CDR2 (germline): SEHNR, FQNEAQ (reference sequence). In nucleotides, the CDR3 is TGTGCCAGCAGTGCAGGTTTTAGCAATCAGCCCCAGCATTTT. Its protein is CASSAGFSNQPQHF.

The chain employs TRBV19 and TRBJ2-7, with D maybe TRBD2 (7 bases). Germline V gene lookup returns CDR1 LNHDA and CDR2 SQIVND (reference sequence). This CDR3 comprises 14 residues. Trimming left V 3 bases short and J 2 bases short, with 11 bases between. This chain's CDR3 is CASSIRGGAYEQYF. The CDR3 bases are TGTGCCAGTAGTATTCGCGGGGGCGCCTACGAGCAGTACTTC.

This sequence joins TRBV6-1 and TRBJ1-1; D gene ambiguous. The CDR3 consists of 14 residues. Trimming shortened V by 11 bases and J by 0 bases, and 16 bases separated the two germline ends. CDR1 and CDR2 from the germline V gene are MNHNS and SASEGT. The chain's CDR3 is CAVERPDLNTEAFF. In nucleotides, the CDR3 is TGTGCCGTCGAGCGCCCAGATTTGAACACTGAAGCTTTCTTT.

The genes are TRBV7-2 and TRBJ1-1; D is unclear. The CDR3 is made up of 15 amino acids. Trimming removed 4 bases from V and 1 base from J, with 13 bases in between. The germline V gene encodes CDR1 SGHTA and CDR2 FQGNSA. The CDR3 bases are TGTGCCAGCAGCTACAATCAACCTCGGAACACTGAAGCTTTCTTT. Translating gives CASSYNQPRNTEAFF.

This clone was seen a handful of times. The V and J genes are TRBV5-1 and TRBJ2-7, with 7 bases identical to TRBD1. This CDR3 has 16 residues. The ends lost 5 bases at V and 2 bases at J; junction bases unmatched: 13. The germline gives CDR1 SGHRS, CDR2 YFSETQ. Written as DNA, the CDR3 is TGCGCCAGCAGACCCGCCTACAGGGGAAGGACCTACGAGCAGTACTTC. This gives the protein CASRPAYRGRTYEQYF.

J is TRBJ2-7 and V is TRBV6-5; 10 positions match TRBD2. CDR1 and CDR2 from the germline V gene are MNHEY and SVGAGI. The length of the CDR3 is 16 residues. Trimming took 0 bases from V and 5 from J; bases not matched to a gene: 7. In DNA, the CDR3 is TGTGCCAGCAGTTACTCCGGACTAGCGGTAGGTCACGAGCAGTACTTC. This encodes CASSYSGLAVGHEQYF.

V gene TRBV9 combines with J gene TRBJ2-4; TRBD2 matches 11 bases. The CDR3 runs to 16 residues. The V and J ends lost 3 bases and 7 bases, in that order; junction bases with no gene match: 9. Germline lookup yields CDR1 SGDLS and CDR2 YYNGEE. The CDR3 bases are TGTGCCAGCAGCGCACAGACTAGCGGGGTTGGGAACATTCAGTACTTC. Its translation: CASSAQTSGVGNIQYF.

This chain connects TRBV2 to TRBJ2-2; D is undetermined. This CDR3 is built from 16 residues. The germline CDR1 and CDR2 sequences are SNHLY and FYNNEI. With 2 bases removed from V and 0 bases from J, the gap between germline ends came to 10 bases. CDR3 in amino acids: CASSERVTTNTGELFF. CDR3 nucleotides: TGTGCCAGCAGTGAACGGGTCACAACGAACACCGGGGAGCTGTTTTTT.

V and J are TRBV9 and TRBJ2-3, with a possible D match to TRBD2 (6 bases). V shed 4 bases and J shed 8 bases, with 17 bases lying between them. Germline CDR1 and CDR2: SGDLS and YYNGEE. This CDR3 has 14 amino acids. CDR3 in DNA: TGTGCCAGCAGCTACGGGACTCCTATGGGTACGCAGTATTTT. Protein: CASSYGTPMGTQYF.

The chain employs TRBV9 and TRBJ2-2; a weak D match, TRBD1 (5 bases). V was pared by 6 bases and J by 1 base, with 16 bases between. Germline CDR1 SGDLS, CDR2 YYNGEE. This CDR3 spans 16 amino acids. This chain's CDR3 is CASTLMGQGNTGELFF. CDR3 nucleotides: TGTGCCAGCACCCTGATGGGGCAAGGGAACACCGGGGAGCTGTTTTTT.

The chain links TRBV30 to TRBJ2-5; TRBD2 aligns across 11 bases. CDR3 length: 14 amino acids. V lost 3 bases, J lost 5 bases, and 5 bases stayed unmatched. The germline V gene has CDR1 GTSNPN and CDR2 SVGIG (reference sequence). CDR3 loop: CAWRLAGALETQYF. The CDR3 coding sequence is TGTGCCTGGAGACTAGCGGGAGCTCTGGAGACCCAGTACTTC.

The CDR3 bases are TGCGCCAGCAGGAGGGAAAGTGCAACTAATGAAAAACTGTTTTTT. The encoded protein is CASRRESATNEKLFF. V usage is TRBV5-1 and J usage is TRBJ1-4; no firm D call. Germline V gene lookup returns CDR1 SGHRS and CDR2 YFSETQ. The CDR3 runs 15 residues. V was pared by 5 bases and J by 0 bases, with 11 bases between.

Of note for this clone: The same CDR3 also results from other DNA sequences found in this sample. V usage is TRBV7-2 and J usage is TRBJ2-2, with D maybe TRBD2 (5 bases). The CDR3 has 18 residues. The germline V gene encodes CDR1 SGHTA and CDR2 FQGNSA. V lost 5 bases to trimming and J lost 0 bases, with 19 bases between them. The CDR3 loop is CASSRAAVSSANTGELFF. In nucleotides, the CDR3 is TGTGCCAGCAGCCGAGCGGCGGTTTCAAGCGCGAACACCGGGGAGCTGTTTTTT.

V is TRBV6-1 and J is TRBJ2-7; D perhaps matches TRBD2 (6 bases). This CDR3 comprises 14 residues. The germline CDR1 and CDR2 sequences are MNHNS and SASEGT. Trimming pared 1 base from V and 3 bases from J, leaving 10 bases between. Here the CDR3 reads CASSEGGLNYEQYF. CDR3 nucleotide sequence: TGTGCCAGCAGTGAAGGGGGACTGAACTACGAGCAGTACTTC.

The V gene is TRBV4-1, the J gene TRBJ2-7; 8 bases align to TRBD1. Looked up from germline, CDR1 is MGHRA and CDR2 is YSYEKL. The CDR3 runs to 19 residues. V shed 4 bases, J shed 3 bases, and the junction held 20 bases outside the gene matches. The CDR3: CASSLPLAGGYATIYEQYF. The CDR3 coding sequence is TGCGCCAGCAGCCTACCCCTAGCAGGGGGCTACGCTACGATCTACGAGCAGTACTTC.

This sequence joins TRBV11-3 and TRBJ2-5; 8 nucleotides align to TRBD1. Trimming took 1 base from V and 4 from J; bases not matched to a gene: 5. This CDR3 comprises 15 residues. CDR1 is SGHNT and CDR2 is YENEEA in the germline V gene. The CDR3 sequence: CASSLGGTGRETQYF. CDR3 nucleotides: TGTGCCAGCAGCTTAGGCGGGACAGGTAGAGAGACCCAGTACTTC.